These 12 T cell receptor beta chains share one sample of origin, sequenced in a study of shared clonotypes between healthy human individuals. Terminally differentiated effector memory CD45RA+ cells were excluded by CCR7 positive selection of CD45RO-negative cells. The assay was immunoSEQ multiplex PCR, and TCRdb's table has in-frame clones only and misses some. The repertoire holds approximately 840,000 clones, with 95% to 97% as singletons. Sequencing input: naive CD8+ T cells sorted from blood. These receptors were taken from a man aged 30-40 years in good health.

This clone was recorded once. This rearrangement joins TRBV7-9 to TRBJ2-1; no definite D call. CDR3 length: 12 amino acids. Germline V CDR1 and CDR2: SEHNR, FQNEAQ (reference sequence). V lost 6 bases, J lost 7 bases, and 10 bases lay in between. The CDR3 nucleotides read TGTGCCAGCAGTTACGATCGTAATGAGCAGTTCTTC. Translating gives CASSYDRNEQFF.

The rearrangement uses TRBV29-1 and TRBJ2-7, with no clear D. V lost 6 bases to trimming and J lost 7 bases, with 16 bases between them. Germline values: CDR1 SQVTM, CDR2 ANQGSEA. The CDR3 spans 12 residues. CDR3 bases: TGCAGCGTACGCCATTCCCCTTTTGAGCAGTACTTC. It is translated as CSVRHSPFEQYF.

The CDR3 DNA is TGTGCCAGCAGCCCCGGGACTAGCATCTTGAATGAGCAGTTCTTC. This translates into CASSPGTSILNEQFF. The chain is built from TRBV7-9 and TRBJ2-1, with 9 positions matching TRBD2. Trimming removed 5 bases from V and 7 bases from J; junction bases left unmatched: 9. The CDR3 sequence is 15 residues long. CDR1 is SEHNR, CDR2 FQNEAQ, per germline (reference sequence).

The CDR3 DNA sequence: TGTGCCAGCAGCCCCGGGGGCCCAGATACGCAGTATTTT. Residues: CASSPGGPDTQYF. V is TRBV11-3 and J is TRBJ2-3; D is tentatively TRBD1 or TRBD2 (6 bases each). Trimming left V 5 bases short and J 4 bases short, with 10 bases between. In germline, CDR1 is SGHNT, CDR2 YENEEA. The CDR3 length is 13 residues.

The CDR3 reads CASSLDGRVWNEKLFF. Written as DNA, the CDR3 is TGTGCCAGCAGCTTAGATGGTCGCGTTTGGAATGAAAAACTGTTTTTT. This chain connects TRBV11-2 to TRBJ1-4; D is ambiguous. This CDR3 is 16 amino acids long. Trimming shortened V by 0 bases and J by 5 bases, and 13 bases separated the two germline ends. The V gene's germline CDR1 is SGHAT and CDR2 FQNNGV.

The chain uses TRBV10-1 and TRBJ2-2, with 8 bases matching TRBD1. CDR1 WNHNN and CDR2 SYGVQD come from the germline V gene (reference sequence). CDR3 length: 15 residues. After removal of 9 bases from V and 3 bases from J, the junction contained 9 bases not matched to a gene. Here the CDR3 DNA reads TGCGCCAGTCGTGCGACAGGGGATCACACCGGGGAGCTGTTTTTT. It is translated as CASRATGDHTGELFF.

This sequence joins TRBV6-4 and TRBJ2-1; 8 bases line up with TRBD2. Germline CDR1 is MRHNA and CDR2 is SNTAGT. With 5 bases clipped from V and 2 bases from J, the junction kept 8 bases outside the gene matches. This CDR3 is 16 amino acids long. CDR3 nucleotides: TGTGCCAGCAGTCAAGAAGGAGCGGGGGCCTACAATGAGCAGTTCTTC. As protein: CASSQEGAGAYNEQFF.

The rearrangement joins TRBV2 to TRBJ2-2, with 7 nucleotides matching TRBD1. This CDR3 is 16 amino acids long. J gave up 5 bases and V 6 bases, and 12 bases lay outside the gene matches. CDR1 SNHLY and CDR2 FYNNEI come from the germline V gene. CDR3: CASSGDSVAYTGELFF. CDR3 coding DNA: TGTGCCAGCAGCGGGGACAGCGTTGCCTATACCGGGGAGCTGTTTTTT. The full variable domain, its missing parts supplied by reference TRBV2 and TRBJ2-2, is EPEVTQTPSHQVTQMGQEVILRCVPISNHLYFYWYRQILGQKVEFLVSFYNNEISEKSEIFDDQFSVERPDGSNFTLKIRSTKLEDSAMYFCASSGDSVAYTGELFFGEGSRLTVL.

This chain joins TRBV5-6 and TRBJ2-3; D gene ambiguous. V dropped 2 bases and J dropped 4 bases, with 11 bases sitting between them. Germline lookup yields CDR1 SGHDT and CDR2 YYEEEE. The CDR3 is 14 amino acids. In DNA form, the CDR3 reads TGTGCCAGCAGCTTACCTCTACATGCAGATACGCAGTATTTT. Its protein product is CASSLPLHADTQYF.

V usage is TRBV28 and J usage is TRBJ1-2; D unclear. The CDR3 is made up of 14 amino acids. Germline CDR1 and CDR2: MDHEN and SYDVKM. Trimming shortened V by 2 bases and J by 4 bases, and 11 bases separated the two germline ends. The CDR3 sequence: CASSLGVSFYGYTF. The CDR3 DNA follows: TGTGCCAGCAGTTTAGGGGTCTCTTTCTATGGCTACACCTTC.

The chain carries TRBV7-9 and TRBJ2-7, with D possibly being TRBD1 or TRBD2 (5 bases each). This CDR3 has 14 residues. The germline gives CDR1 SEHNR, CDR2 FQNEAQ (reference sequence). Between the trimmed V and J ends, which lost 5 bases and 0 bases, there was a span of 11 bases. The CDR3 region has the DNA TGTGCCAGCAGCAACCGGGACGGCTCCTACGAGCAGTACTTC. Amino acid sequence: CASSNRDGSYEQYF.

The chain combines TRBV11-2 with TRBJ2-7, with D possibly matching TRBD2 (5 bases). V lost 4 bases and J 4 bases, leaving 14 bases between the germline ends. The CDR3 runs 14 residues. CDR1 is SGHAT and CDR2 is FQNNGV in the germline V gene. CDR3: CASSSGVSRYEQYF. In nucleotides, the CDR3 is TGTGCCAGCAGCTCCGGGGTCAGTCGATACGAGCAGTACTTC.